This is a list of T cell receptor beta chains from one sample in a study of T cell changes during pregnancy in multiple sclerosis. Here immunoSEQ multiplex PCR was the method, and the copy in TCRdb shows in-frame clones only, minus some. The table has some 80,000 clones, about 89% seen once. The source material was peripheral blood, sampled in the first trimester of pregnancy. These receptors were obtained from a female donor in good health, enrolled as a control in a pregnancy study. CDR3s include the opening cysteine and the closing phenylalanine or tryptophan. D genes are given only for firm matches. Clone size is shown for a subset of rows, as once, few, many or a class of expanded clone.

cdr3_aa,cdr3_nt,clone_size,v_call,d_call,j_call
CASSLARGGRAYEQYF,TGTGCCAGCAGCTTAGCGCGTGGCGGGAGGGCCTACGAGCAGTACTTC,.,TRBV7-2,TRBD2,TRBJ2-7
CASSLARAGAKNTEAFF,TGTGCCAGCAGCTTAGCCCGGGCAGGGGCCAAAAACACTGAAGCTTTCTTT,.,TRBV7-9,.,TRBJ1-1
CASSLQGDYNEQFF,TGTGCCAGCAGTTTACAAGGAGACTACAATGAGCAGTTCTTC,.,TRBV27,.,TRBJ2-1
CASSPLTNEKLFF,TGTGCCAGCTCACCCCTTACTAATGAAAAACTGTTTTTT,.,TRBV18,.,TRBJ1-4
CASSSVAGPAYEQYF,TGTGCCAGCAGCTCAGTAGCGGGGCCCGCCTACGAGCAGTACTTC,.,TRBV7-2,TRBD2,TRBJ2-7
CASSFEMGHEQFF,TGTGCCAGCAGCTTTGAGATGGGCCATGAGCAGTTCTTC,.,TRBV7-2,.,TRBJ2-1
CASSPGGGYGYTF,TGCGCCAGCAGCCCAGGGGGCGGCTATGGCTACACCTTC,.,TRBV5-1,TRBD1,TRBJ1-2
CASSAGADTQYF,TGTGCCAGCAGTGCCGGGGCAGATACGCAGTATTTT,few,TRBV6-6,.,TRBJ2-3
CASSTKGLAGDTQYF,TGTGCCAGTAGTACCAAAGGACTAGCGGGAGATACGCAGTATTTT,.,TRBV19,TRBD2,TRBJ2-3
CASRVEPSGGYEQYF,TGTGCCAGCAGGGTCGAGCCTAGCGGGGGATACGAGCAGTACTTC,.,TRBV6-1,TRBD2,TRBJ2-7
CASSLGQDLMVSSYEQYF,TGCGCCAGCAGCTTGGGACAGGACCTTATGGTAAGCTCCTACGAGCAGTACTTC,.,TRBV5-1,.,TRBJ2-7
CASWRLQGYEQYF,TGTGCTTCGTGGCGACTACAGGGTTACGAGCAGTACTTC,.,TRBV6-5,.,TRBJ2-7
CASSPGTAGGQDTQYF,TGTGCCAGCTCCCCCGGTACCGCGGGGGGGCAAGATACGCAGTATTTT,.,TRBV18,TRBD2,TRBJ2-3
CSVGAAGVAEAFF,TGCAGCGTCGGGGCAGCGGGGGTCGCTGAAGCTTTCTTT,once,TRBV29-1,.,TRBJ1-1